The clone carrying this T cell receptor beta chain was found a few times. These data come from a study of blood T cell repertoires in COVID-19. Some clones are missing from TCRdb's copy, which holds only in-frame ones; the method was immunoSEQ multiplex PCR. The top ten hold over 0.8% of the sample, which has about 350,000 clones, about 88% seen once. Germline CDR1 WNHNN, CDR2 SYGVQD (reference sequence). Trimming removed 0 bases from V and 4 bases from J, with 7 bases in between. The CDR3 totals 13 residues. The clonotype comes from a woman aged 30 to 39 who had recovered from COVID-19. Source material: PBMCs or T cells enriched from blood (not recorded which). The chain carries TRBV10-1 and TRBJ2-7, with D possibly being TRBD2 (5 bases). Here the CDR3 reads CASSESREYEQYF. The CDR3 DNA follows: TGCGCCAGCAGTGAGTCGAGGGAATACGAGCAGTACTTC.